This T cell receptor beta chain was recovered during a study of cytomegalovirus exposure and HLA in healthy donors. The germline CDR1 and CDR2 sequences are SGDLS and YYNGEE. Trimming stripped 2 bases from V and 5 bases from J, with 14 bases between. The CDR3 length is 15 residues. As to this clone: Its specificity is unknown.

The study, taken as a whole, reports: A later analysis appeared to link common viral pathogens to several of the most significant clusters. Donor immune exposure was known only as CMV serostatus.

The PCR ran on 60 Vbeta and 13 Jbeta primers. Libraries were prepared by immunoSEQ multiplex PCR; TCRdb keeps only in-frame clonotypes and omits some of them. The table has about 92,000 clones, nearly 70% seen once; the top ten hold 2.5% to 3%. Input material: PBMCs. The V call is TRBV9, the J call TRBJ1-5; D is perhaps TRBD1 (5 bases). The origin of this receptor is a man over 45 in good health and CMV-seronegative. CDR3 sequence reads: CASSVGGAWDQPQHF. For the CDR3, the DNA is TGTGCCAGCAGCGTTGGAGGGGCTTGGGATCAGCCCCAGCATTTT. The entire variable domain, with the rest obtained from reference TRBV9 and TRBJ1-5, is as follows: DSGVTQTPKHLITATGQRVTLRCSPRSGDLSVYWYQQSLDQGLQFLIQYYNGEERAKGNILERFSAQQFPDLHSELNLSSLELGDSALYFCASSVGGAWDQPQHFGDGTRLSIL.